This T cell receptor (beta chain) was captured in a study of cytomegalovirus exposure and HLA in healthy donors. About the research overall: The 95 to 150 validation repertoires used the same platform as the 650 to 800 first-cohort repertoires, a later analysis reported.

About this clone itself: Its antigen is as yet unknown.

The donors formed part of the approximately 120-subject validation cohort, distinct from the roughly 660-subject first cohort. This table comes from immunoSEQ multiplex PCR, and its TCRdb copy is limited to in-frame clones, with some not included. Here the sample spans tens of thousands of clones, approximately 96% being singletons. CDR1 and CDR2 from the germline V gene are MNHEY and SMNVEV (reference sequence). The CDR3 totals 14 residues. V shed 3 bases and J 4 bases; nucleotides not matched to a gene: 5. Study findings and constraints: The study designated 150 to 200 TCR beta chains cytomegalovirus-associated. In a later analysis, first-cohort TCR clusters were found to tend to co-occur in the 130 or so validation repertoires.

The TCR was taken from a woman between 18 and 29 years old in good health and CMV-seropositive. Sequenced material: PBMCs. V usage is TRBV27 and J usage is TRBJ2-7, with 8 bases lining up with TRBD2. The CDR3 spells CASSFGLASYEQYF. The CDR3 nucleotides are TGTGCCAGCAGTTTTGGACTAGCTAGTTACGAGCAGTACTTC.